This is a list of T cell receptor beta chains from one sample in a study of cytomegalovirus exposure and HLA in healthy donors. Clones were read by immunoSEQ multiplex PCR, and TCRdb kept only the in-frame ones, dropping some. The sample lists under 200,000 clones, more than 65% occurring once. The sample consisted of PBMCs. The receptors stem from a woman between 25 and 40 years old in good health and CMV-seronegative. CDR3s include the opening cysteine and the closing phenylalanine or tryptophan. D genes are given only for firm matches. Only some rows state a clone size, as once, few, many or a class for expanded clones.

v_call	j_call	cdr3_length	clone_size	d_call	cdr3_nt	cdr3_aa
TRBV4-1	TRBJ2-7	17	-	TRBD1	TGCGCCAGCAGCCAAGGGGCAGTGGACAGGTGGACCTACGAGCAGTACTTC	CASSQGAVDRWTYEQYF
TRBV25-1	TRBJ1-6	15	-	-	TGTGCCAGCAGTGATCAGGGTTTGGGGAATTCACCCCTCCACTTT	CASSDQGLGNSPLHF
TRBV2	TRBJ1-1	13	-	-	TGTGCCAGCAGCTCAGGGTTGAACACTGAAGCTTTCTTT	CASSSGLNTEAFF
TRBV10-1	TRBJ2-6	17	few	-	TGCGCCAGCAGTGAACCGGGACACCTCTCTGGGGCCAACGTCCTGACTTTC	CASSEPGHLSGANVLTF
TRBV30	TRBJ1-2	15	-	TRBD1	TGTGCCTGGGGGGGGACAGGGGGCTTCAACTATGGCTACACCTTC	CAWGGTGGFNYGYTF
TRBV6-6	TRBJ1-1	12	-	TRBD1	TGTGCCAGCAGCCCCGGAGGGACAGAGCCTTTCTTT	CASSPGGTEPFF
TRBV4-2	TRBJ2-2	16	-	-	TGTGCCAGCAGCCAAGTCGGGCAGGGGAGTGTCGGGGAGCTGTTTTTT	CASSQVGQGSVGELFF
TRBV6-5	TRBJ1-6	14	-	TRBD1	TGTGCCAGCAGCCCCAGGACAGGGTACTCACCCCTCCACTTT	CASSPRTGYSPLHF
TRBV7-9	TRBJ2-7	15	-	-	TGTGCCAGCAGCTCCACCGGGGGACAGAGTTACGAGCAGTACTTC	CASSSTGGQSYEQYF
TRBV4-2	TRBJ1-3	16	-	-	TGTGCCAGCAGCCAAGTTAAAGGGGCTTCTGGAAACACCATATATTTT	CASSQVKGASGNTIYF
TRBV2	TRBJ2-2	15	few	TRBD2	TGTGCCAGCAGTGTCGCTAGCGGGGGGGCCGGGGAGCTGTTTTTT	CASSVASGGAGELFF
TRBV5-4	TRBJ2-7	14	-	TRBD1	TGTGCCAGCAGCTTGGGGGCAGGGGGCAGGGAGCAGTACTTC	CASSLGAGGREQYF
TRBV29-1	TRBJ1-1	13	-	TRBD1	TGCAGCGTCTGTAGACAGGGAGACACTGAAGCTTTCTTT	CSVCRQGDTEAFF
TRBV6-5	TRBJ1-3	14	-	-	TGTGCCAGCAGGCCCGGGACAAGTGGAAACACCATATATTTT	CASRPGTSGNTIYF
TRBV30	TRBJ2-1	13	-	-	TGTGCCTGGAGTACGGGATCCCCCAATGAGCAGTTCTTC	CAWSTGSPNEQFF
TRBV6-6	TRBJ2-1	13	once	-	TGTGCCAGCAGTAACGCAGGATACAATGAGCAGTTCTTC	CASSNAGYNEQFF
TRBV7-9	TRBJ2-1	14	-	-	TGTGCCAGCAGCTTCTCGGGGACTTCAAATGAGCAGTTCTTC	CASSFSGTSNEQFF
TRBV7-2	TRBJ2-3	15	-	TRBD2	TGTGCCAGCAGCCCAAGCGGGATAAGCACAGATACGCAGTATTTT	CASSPSGISTDTQYF
TRBV27	TRBJ2-5	16	few	-	TGTGCCAGCAGTTTATCAACCCCCCAACTACGAGAGACCCAGTACTTC	CASSLSTPQLRETQYF
TRBV4-1	TRBJ2-2	19	-	TRBD2	TGCGCCAGCAGCCTTAGACTAGCGGGGGGTCCGAAGAACACCGGGGAGCTGTTTTTT	CASSLRLAGGPKNTGELFF
TRBV9	TRBJ2-3	15	once	TRBD2	TGTGCCAGCAGCCGACTAGCGGGGAACACAGATACGCAGTATTTT	CASSRLAGNTDTQYF
TRBV19	TRBJ1-4	14	-	TRBD1	TGTGCCAGTAGTATAGGGACAGGGGAAGAAAAACTGTTTTTT	CASSIGTGEEKLFF
TRBV5-6	TRBJ2-3	15	-	TRBD2	TGTGCCAGCAGCTTGCTAAGCGGGGGCACAGATACGCAGTATTTT	CASSLLSGGTDTQYF
TRBV5-4	TRBJ1-1	18	-	TRBD1	TGTGCCAGCAGCCCCCTAGGACAGGCACCCTCCATGAACACTGAAGCTTTCTTT	CASSPLGQAPSMNTEAFF
TRBV5-4	TRBJ1-2	15	-	TRBD1	TGTGCCAGCAGCTGGGGGACAGCCCCTAACTATGGCTACACCTTC	CASSWGTAPNYGYTF
TRBV5-1	TRBJ2-1	16	-	TRBD1	TGCGCCAGCAGCTCCGGGACAGTGAGCTCCTACAATGAGCAGTTCTTC	CASSSGTVSSYNEQFF
TRBV30	TRBJ1-2	16	-	TRBD1	TGTGCCTGGAGTGTACGTACAGGGGGCGCGGGTTTTGGCTACACCTTC	CAWSVRTGGAGFGYTF
TRBV7-9	TRBJ2-1	16	few	TRBD1	TGTGCCAGCAGCCCAAAACAGGGGGCAGTCTACAATGAGCAGTTCTTC	CASSPKQGAVYNEQFF
TRBV6-6	TRBJ1-5	16	-	-	TGTGCCAGCAGTTACACGGCGGGGGATAGCAATCAGCCCCAGCATTTT	CASSYTAGDSNQPQHF
TRBV11-2	TRBJ2-7	15	-	-	TGTGCCAGCAGCGGGGGGGGGCTAGGAGAATACGAGCAGTACTTC	CASSGGGLGEYEQYF
TRBV5-4	TRBJ1-2	15	few	-	TGTGCCAGCAGCTTGGACCCTATTTCTCTTTATGGCTACACCTTC	CASSLDPISLYGYTF
TRBV15	TRBJ1-2	15	-	-	TGTGCCACCAGCAGAGAAACCGGGACAACATATGGCTACACCTTC	CATSRETGTTYGYTF
TRBV9	TRBJ1-2	15	-	-	TGTGCCAGCAGCCCCCGGAGAGTTGCTAACTATGGCTACACCTTC	CASSPRRVANYGYTF
TRBV7-8	TRBJ1-5	15	-	-	TGTGCCAGCAGCTCCCAGGACAGTAGCAATCAGCCCCAGCATTTT	CASSSQDSSNQPQHF
TRBV7-9	TRBJ2-7	17	-	TRBD2	TGTGCCAGCAGCCCTCCCGCCGCCGGGACTAGCGGATTCGAGCAGTACTTC	CASSPPAAGTSGFEQYF
TRBV10-2	TRBJ1-1	13	-	-	TGCGCCAGCAGTGTAGAGGCCTTCACTGAAGCTTTCTTT	CASSVEAFTEAFF
TRBV9	TRBJ2-5	15	-	-	TGTGCCAGCAGCCCCTTCGCGGGCGGGTTGGAGACCCAGTACTTC	CASSPFAGGLETQYF